This T cell receptor (beta chain) was captured in a study of blood T cell repertoires in COVID-19. The CDR3 sequence is 16 residues long. Germline trimming cut 2 bases from V and 7 bases from J; bases unmatched to any gene: 10. Per the germline V gene, CDR1 is MGHDK and CDR2 is SYGVNS. Repertoires were generated with immunoSEQ multiplex PCR, while TCRdb's copy carries only in-frame clones and drops some. This sample has under 200,000 clones, with around 80% found just once. The rearrangement uses TRBV25-1 and TRBJ2-1; 8 bases map to TRBD1. What was sequenced was PBMCs or T cells enriched from blood (not recorded which). The receptor's source is a woman aged 70-85 years in a cohort exposed to, infected with or recovered from COVID-19 (not recorded which). The CDR3 DNA follows: TGTGCCAGCAGTGAAAGTGAGACAGGGGAGGTGAATGAGCAGTTCTTC. This translates into CASSESETGEVNEQFF.